These 24 T cell receptor beta chains were sequenced from one sample in a study of blood T cells in healthy people across ages. The use of a sample-barcoded 5' primer and a J-beta primer mix characterized a second PCR of roughly 7 to 11 cycles. MiXCR was run by TCRdb on the 5' RACE reads, yielding one entry per CDR3 protein. The sample carries roughly 500,000 distinct CDR3 sequences, 24% recorded once. This sample was also put to use in a study of T cells of mothers and their children.

Sequencing used blood. The receptors originated from a boy younger than 18 in good health.

On this clonotype itself: One end of the junction fails to match germline, which may point to a read error. This chain uses TRBV28 with TRBJ2-5; tentative D call: TRBD1 (6 bases). This CDR3 region has 14 residues. Per germline, CDR1 MDHEN and CDR2 SYDVKM. CDR3 nucleotide sequence: TGTGCCAGCAGTTTAAACCCGACAGGAGAGGCCCAGTACTTC. This sequence encodes CASSLNPTGEAQYF.

The V gene is TRBV20-1, the J gene TRBJ2-3, with TRBD2 matching over 9 bases. Losses at the gene ends were 7 bases for V and 6 bases for J; bases not matched to a gene: 5. The CDR3 is 12 residues long. Germline V CDR1 and CDR2: DFQATT, SNEGSKA (reference sequence). The chain's CDR3 is CSVGTSSDTQYF. The CDR3 region has the DNA TGCAGTGTGGGGACTAGCAGCGATACGCAGTATTTT.

This clonotype was seen only a few times. The V call is TRBV10-3, the J call TRBJ2-5; D may be TRBD2 (6 bases). Germline CDR1 is ENHRY and CDR2 is SYGVKD. The CDR3 contains 12 residues. V was cut by 0 bases and J by 11 bases, with 10 bases left in between. DNA for the CDR3: TGTGCCATCAGTGAGTCGCTTCGGGAGCAGTACTTC. Amino acid sequence: CAISESLREQYF.

In this sample, this clonotype turned up a few times. The chain employs TRBV5-6 and TRBJ1-1, with TRBD1 identical over 12 bases. CDR1 is SGHDT, CDR2 YYEEEE, per germline. The length of the CDR3 is 15 residues. The ends lost 1 base at V and 4 bases at J; junction bases unmatched: 2. The CDR3 loop reads CASSLTGQGATEAFF. The CDR3 coding sequence is TGTGCCAGCAGCTTGACGGGACAGGGGGCCACTGAAGCTTTCTTT.

The rearrangement joins TRBV7-9 to TRBJ2-5; D ambiguous. The V end lost 9 bases, the J end lost 3 bases, and 8 bases lay between the germline ends. From germline, CDR1 is SEHNR and CDR2 FQNEAQ (reference sequence). CDR3 length: 11 amino acids. The CDR3 DNA reads as TGTGCCAGTTGCGGAGAAGAGACCCAGTACTTC. It encodes CASCGEETQYF. Full variable domain (rest looked up from reference TRBV7-9 and TRBJ2-5): DTGVSQNPRHKITKRGQNVTFRCDPISEHNRLYWYRQTLGQGPEFLTYFQNEAQLEKSRLLSDRFSAERPKGSFSTLEIQRTEQGDSAMYLCASCGEETQYFGPGTRLLVL.

This chain connects TRBV4-2 to TRBJ2-5; D gene uncertain. Per the germline V gene, CDR1 is LGHNA and CDR2 is YNFKEQ. With 1 base removed from V and 2 bases from J, the gap between germline ends came to 17 bases. CDR3 length: 17 amino acids. CDR3 coding DNA: TGTGCCAGCAGCCAAGGAGTCTCGCAGCCGTTACAAGAGACCCAGTACTTC. This codes for CASSQGVSQPLQETQYF.

This chain links TRBV7-3 with TRBJ2-5; 10 bases map to TRBD2. The end of the DNA is better explained by TRBJ2-1, so the J call may be wrong. Germline assignment: CDR1 SGHTA and CDR2 FQGTGA. This CDR3 has 16 residues. The CDR3 DNA is TGTGCCAGCAGCAGCATCGCCGGGACTAGCGTCGCTGAGCAGTTCTTC. This encodes CASSSIAGTSVAEQFF.

V usage is TRBV14 and J usage is TRBJ2-5, with 10 bases aligning to TRBD2. Matching the DNA end better, TRBJ2-1 makes the J call doubtful. Germline V CDR1 and CDR2: SGHDN, FVKESK. The CDR3 is 16 amino acids. CDR3 DNA: TGTGCCAGCAGCCAGGGACTAGCGTCCCGACGGGATGAGCAGTTCTTC. Translation gives CASSQGLASRRDEQFF.

The CDR3 DNA reads TGCAGTGCTAGAGATATGGGACTAGCGGGGTCCCGGGGCACCGGGGAGCTGTTTTTT. Its protein is CSARDMGLAGSRGTGELFF. The chain couples TRBV20-1 to TRBJ2-2; the match to TRBD2 covers 13 bases. The CDR3 sequence is 19 residues long. The germline V gene encodes CDR1 DFQATT and CDR2 SNEGSKA (reference sequence). V was clipped by 0 bases and J by 4 bases; unmatched bases: 11.

This clonotype showed up just a few times. The V call is TRBV20-1, the J call TRBJ1-1, with D perhaps matching TRBD1 (5 bases). Germline assignment: CDR1 DFQATT and CDR2 SNEGSKA (reference sequence). This CDR3 comprises 14 residues. Trimming took 0 bases from V and 5 from J, leaving 13 bases between them. The CDR3 is CSARDGQGWTEAFF. The DNA for the CDR3 is TGCAGTGCTAGAGATGGTCAGGGTTGGACTGAAGCTTTCTTT.

The V and J genes are TRBV9 and TRBJ2-7; TRBD2 is a possible D gene (5 bases). V lost 0 bases and J lost 2, with 12 bases in between. CDR3 length equals 15 residues. CDR1 is SGDLS, CDR2 YYNGEE, per germline. CDR3 sequence (DNA): TGTGCCAGCAGCGTAGGGCTAGCCCAGACCTACGAGCAGTACTTC. Its protein product is CASSVGLAQTYEQYF.

This chain links TRBV11-3 with TRBJ2-1; the match to TRBD1 covers 9 bases. Looked up from germline, CDR1 is SGHNT and CDR2 is YENEEA. The CDR3 extends over 16 amino acids. V dropped 5 bases and J dropped 0; count of bases not matched to a gene: 5. CDR3 in DNA: TGTGCCAGCAGCCTACAGGGGGCTAGCTCCTACAATGAGCAGTTCTTC. It translates to CASSLQGASSYNEQFF.

The genes are TRBV3-1 and TRBJ2-2, with 14 bases that match TRBD2. The V gene's germline CDR1 is LGHDT and CDR2 YNNKEL (reference sequence). V was pared by 3 bases and J by 7 bases, with 10 bases of the junction left unmatched. The CDR3 length is 18 residues. The CDR3 sequence: CASSQTSGGALIVGELFF. CDR3 DNA: TGTGCCAGCAGCCAGACTAGCGGGGGGGCCTTGATTGTCGGGGAGCTGTTTTTT.

The chain uses TRBV15 and TRBJ1-2; D may be TRBD1 (5 bases). The V gene lost 0 bases and the J gene lost 8 bases, with 25 bases spanning the gap. The CDR3 loop spans 18 amino acids. Germline assignment: CDR1 LNHNV and CDR2 YYDKDF (reference sequence). CDR3 bases: TGTGCCACCAGCAGAGATTGGGTTACCACCGGGACTCGGTTGGGCTACACCTTC. Encoded protein: CATSRDWVTTGTRLGYTF. Full variable domain (remainder filled in from reference TRBV15 and TRBJ1-2): DAMVIQNPRYQVTQFGKPVTLSCSQTLNHNVMYWYQQKSSQAPKLLFHYYDKDFNNEADTPDNFQSRRPNTSFCFLDIRSPGLGDTAMYLCATSRDWVTTGTRLGYTFGSGTRLTVV.

The rearrangement joins TRBV6-2 or TRBV6-3 to TRBJ1-1, with 7 nucleotides matching TRBD1. This CDR3 has 14 residues. Germline CDR1 is MNHEY and CDR2 is SVGEGT. Trimming took 7 bases from V and 0 from J; bases not matched to a gene: 5. CDR3 in DNA: TGTGCCAGCAACCTCGACAGGGTGAACACTGAAGCTTTCTTT. This codes for CASNLDRVNTEAFF.

The chain recombines TRBV7-9 with TRBJ2-1, with D possibly being TRBD2 (6 bases). The germline gives CDR1 SEHNR, CDR2 FQNEAQ (reference sequence). The CDR3 extends over 15 amino acids. V was cut by 1 base and J by 9 bases, with 16 bases left in between. The CDR3 is CASSLDGAGSFEQFF. The CDR3 DNA reads TGTGCCAGCAGCTTAGATGGGGCCGGGAGTTTTGAGCAGTTCTTC. The full variable domain, in which reference TRBV7-9 and TRBJ2-1 provide the parts outside the CDR3, is DTGVSQNPRHKITKRGQNVTFRCDPISEHNRLYWYRQTLGQGPEFLTYFQNEAQLEKSRLLSDRFSAERPKGSFSTLEIQRTEQGDSAMYLCASSLDGAGSFEQFFGPGTRLTVL.

This chain links TRBV6-6 with TRBJ2-1, with D hard to call. The end of the DNA aligns better with TRBJ2-5, so the J call may be wrong. In germline, CDR1 is MNHNY, CDR2 SVGAGI (reference sequence). This CDR3 is built from 15 residues. CDR3: CASSYERFQAETQYF. The CDR3, as DNA: TGTGCCAGCAGCTACGAACGTTTCCAGGCGGAGACCCAGTACTTC.

The rearrangement uses TRBV28 and TRBJ2-7; 9 nucleotides match TRBD1. V dropped 6 bases and J dropped 1; count of bases not matched to a gene: 13. Per germline, CDR1 MDHEN and CDR2 SYDVKM. There are 17 residues in the CDR3. The CDR3 region has the DNA TGTGCCAGCAGGGCCCGGGACAGGGTGGTTCGGTCCTACGAGCAGTACTTC. Its translation is CASRARDRVVRSYEQYF. The full variable domain, in which reference TRBV28 and TRBJ2-7 provide the parts outside the CDR3, is DVKVTQSSRYLVKRTGEKVFLECVQDMDHENMFWYRQDPGLGLRLIYFSYDVKMKEKGDIPEGYSVSREKKERFSLILESASTNQTSMYLCASRARDRVVRSYEQYFGPGTRLTVT.

Details on this clonotype: The junction departs from germline at one end; a sequencing error may be responsible. The V and J genes are TRBV7-7 and TRBJ2-5, with 8 bases identical to TRBD2. CDR1 is SSHAT, CDR2 FNYEAQ, per germline (reference sequence). The length of the CDR3 is 13 residues. This chain's CDR3 is CASSSGLAKTQYF. CDR3 coding DNA: TGTGCTAGCAGCTCCGGACTAGCAAAGACCCAGTACTTC.

In its sample, this clonotype was seen many times. This chain connects TRBV5-1 to TRBJ1-1, with D perhaps matching TRBD1 (5 bases). Germline-derived CDR1 and CDR2 are SGHRS and YFSETQ. Trimming removed 7 bases from V and 2 bases from J, with 18 bases in between. The CDR3 has 15 amino acids. The CDR3 region has the DNA TGCGCCAGCCGAGGGCAGGGAACTATTAACACTGAAGCTTTCTTT. Translating gives CASRGQGTINTEAFF. Filled out from reference TRBV5-1 and TRBJ1-1, the complete variable domain reads KAGVTQTPRYLIKTRGQQVTLSCSPISGHRSVSWYQQTPGQGLQFLFEYFSETQRNKGNFPGRFSGRQFSNSRSEMNVSTLELGDSALYLCASRGQGTINTEAFFGQGTRLTVV.

V and J are TRBV7-2 and TRBJ2-5; 7 positions agree with TRBD1. CDR3 length: 13 amino acids. Unmatched junction bases numbered 5, after V lost 10 bases and J lost 0 bases. CDR1 and CDR2 from the germline V gene are SGHTA and FQGNSA. Written as DNA, the CDR3 is TGTGCCAACAGAGACAGGGACCAAGAGACCCAGTACTTC. Protein sequence: CANRDRDQETQYF. Full variable domain (remainder filled in from reference TRBV7-2 and TRBJ2-5): GAGVSQSPSNKVTEKGKDVELRCDPISGHTALYWYRQSLGQGLEFLIYFQGNSAPDKSGLPSDRFSAERTGGSVSTLTIQRTQQEDSAVYLCANRDRDQETQYFGPGTRLLVL.

This clonotype was detected a few times. The rearrangement links TRBV12-3 or TRBV12-4 to TRBJ2-6; the match to TRBD2 covers 9 bases. CDR3 length equals 14 residues. Germline trimming cut 5 bases from V and 5 bases from J; bases unmatched to any gene: 1. The CDR3 loop is CASSPSGRANVLTF. The DNA of the CDR3 is TGTGCCAGCAGTCCTAGCGGGAGGGCCAACGTCCTGACTTTC.

The gene calls are TRBV4-3 and TRBJ2-5; the D gene is possibly TRBD2 (6 bases). Between the trimmed V and J ends, which lost 0 bases and 3 bases, there was a span of 11 bases. Germline V CDR1 and CDR2: LGHNA, YSLEER. The CDR3 runs to 15 residues. This CDR3 is CASSQDGRPKETQYF. CDR3 DNA sequence: TGCGCCAGCAGCCAAGACGGGAGACCAAAAGAGACCCAGTACTTC.

The sample holds a few counts of this clonotype. This chain connects TRBV15 to TRBJ1-2, with 8 positions matching TRBD1. This CDR3 has 15 residues. CDR1 is LNHNV and CDR2 is YYDKDF in the germline V gene (reference sequence). V was clipped by 0 bases and J by 7 bases; unmatched bases: 7. In nucleotides, the CDR3 is TGTGCCACCAGCAGAGAAGACAGGGGTAGTTTTGGCTACACCTTC. This translates into CATSREDRGSFGYTF.